The clone carrying this T cell receptor (beta chain) came up a few times. Its antigen is currently unknown. This sample stems from a study of cytomegalovirus exposure and HLA in healthy donors. Study-level results: In terms of immune exposure information, only CMV serostatus was available. In a later analysis, 17,000 or so TCR beta sequences were associated with HLA alleles at 0.05 false discovery rate.

This CDR3 has 13 amino acids. V gave up 8 bases and J gave up 2 bases, with 10 bases separating them. Looked up from germline, CDR1 is SGHVS and CDR2 is FQNEAQ. This PCR relied on a set of 60 Vbeta primers and 13 Jbeta primers. Generated by immunoSEQ multiplex PCR, the TCRdb table keeps only in-frame clones and is missing some. The table includes about 84,000 clones, about 87% detected once. The clonotype was recovered from a man in his late teens or twenties in good health and CMV-seronegative. V usage is TRBV7-8 and J usage is TRBJ1-5, with D tentatively TRBD1 (5 bases). The sample consisted of PBMCs. CDR3 residues: CASGGGRNQPQHF. The CDR3 DNA sequence: TGTGCCAGCGGCGGGGGACGCAATCAGCCCCAGCATTTT.